A selection of T cell receptor beta chains follows, all from one sample in a study of T cell responses to AZD1222 COVID-19 vaccine. Method: immunoSEQ multiplex PCR; TCRdb's copy keeps in-frame clones and lacks some. Altogether 150,000 to 200,000 clones are present, 92% being singletons, with the ten largest covering around 4.6%. Material: peripheral blood, obtained on day 0 of MenACWY control vaccination. These receptors were obtained from an adult in good health. The CDR3 runs from the conserved cysteine through the conserved F or W. D genes are given only for firm matches. Rows may omit the clone size; those that give it use once, few, many or a size class.

>TRBJ1-1|NA|once|TRBV12-3/TRBV12-4
CASNLGGGTEAFF
TGTGCCAGCAACCTTGGAGGGGGGACTGAAGCTTTCTTT
>TRBJ1-1|NA|once|TRBV7-3
CASSLEMNTEAFF
TGTGCCAGCAGCTTAGAGATGAACACTGAAGCTTTCTTT
>TRBJ1-2|NA|NA|TRBV19
CASTLAGQTNYGYTF
TGTGCCAGTACTCTAGCTGGGCAGACTAACTATGGCTACACCTTC
>TRBJ2-1|TRBD1|NA|TRBV6-5
CASSYPPGTGVNEQFF
TGTGCCAGCAGTTACCCGCCGGGCACAGGGGTCAATGAGCAGTTCTTC
>TRBJ2-5|NA|NA|TRBV5-4
CASSSFRDNASQYF
TGTGCCAGCAGCTCTTTTCGGGACAACGCGTCCCAGTACTTC
>TRBJ2-7|NA|NA|TRBV5-1
CASSLATGAPYEQYF
TGCGCCAGCAGCTTGGCTACAGGTGCCCCCTACGAGCAGTACTTC
>TRBJ1-2|NA|NA|TRBV7-2
CASSLSPTVNYGYTF
TGTGCCAGCAGCTTAAGCCCGACAGTGAACTATGGCTACACCTTC
>TRBJ1-1|NA|NA|TRBV5-1
CASRIEGQLNTEAFF
TGCGCCAGCAGAATAGAGGGACAACTCAACACTGAAGCTTTCTTT
>TRBJ1-3|NA|NA|TRBV7-6
CASSLNQGYSGNTIYF
TGTGCCAGCAGCTTAAATCAGGGATACTCTGGAAACACCATATATTTT
>TRBJ2-7|TRBD1|NA|TRBV5-6
CASSLGQGLVEQYF
TGTGCCAGCAGCTTGGGACAGGGTCTGGTCGAGCAGTACTTC
>TRBJ1-6|NA|NA|TRBV20-1
CSASTRAPTHF
TGCAGTGCATCGACTCGGGCCCCAACCCACTTT
>TRBJ1-5|TRBD1|NA|TRBV10-2
CASSESGGQPQHF
TGCGCCAGCAGTGAGTCAGGGGGCCAGCCCCAGCATTTT
>TRBJ2-3|NA|NA|TRBV29-1
CSVRADTDTQYF
TGCAGCGTTCGTGCTGACACAGATACGCAGTATTTT
>TRBJ1-6|TRBD1|NA|TRBV7-8
CASSLGGDRRSPLHF
TGTGCCAGCAGCTTAGGGGGGGACAGGCGTTCACCCCTCCACTTT
>TRBJ2-2|NA|once|TRBV2
CASSESAGYPGELFF
TGTGCCAGCAGTGAATCGGCGGGCTACCCCGGGGAGCTGTTTTTT
>TRBJ1-5|NA|once|TRBV19
CASSTRPQPQHF
TGTGCCAGTAGTACCCGCCCTCAGCCCCAGCATTTT
>TRBJ2-7|NA|NA|TRBV6-5
CASVKGGGSYEQYF
TGTGCCAGCGTAAAGGGCGGCGGGTCCTACGAGCAGTACTTC
>TRBJ1-5|NA|NA|TRBV19
CASSSVPQPQHF
TGTGCCAGTAGTTCCGTACCTCAGCCCCAGCATTTT
>TRBJ2-1|TRBD2|NA|TRBV9
CASSGGLAAYNEQFF
TGTGCCAGCAGCGGGGGACTAGCGGCCTACAATGAGCAGTTCTTC
>TRBJ1-4|NA|few|TRBV5-5
CASSSLHGVGGRMVEKLFF
TGTGCCAGCAGCTCCCTTCACGGAGTGGGGGGGCGTATGGTTGAAAAACTGTTTTTT
>TRBJ2-5|NA|once|TRBV27
CASSPNLFQETQYF
TGTGCCAGCAGTCCGAACCTCTTTCAAGAGACCCAGTACTTC
>TRBJ1-2|NA|NA|TRBV15
CATSRGRGELSGYGYTF
TGTGCCACCAGCAGAGGGAGGGGGGAGTTGTCTGGCTATGGCTACACCTTC
>TRBJ2-5|NA|NA|TRBV7-9
CASSPGRGQGETQYF
TGTGCCAGCAGCCCTGGGCGGGGGCAAGGAGAGACCCAGTACTTC
>TRBJ1-2|TRBD1|NA|TRBV5-1
CASSSLTGNYGYTF
TGCGCCAGCAGCTCACTGACAGGGAACTATGGCTACACCTTC
>TRBJ1-2|NA|NA|TRBV28
CASSYNRVNYGYTF
TGTGCCAGCAGTTACAACAGGGTGAACTATGGCTACACCTTC
>TRBJ1-2|NA|NA|TRBV6-1
CASSGVGGGWSGGYTF
TGTGCCAGCAGTGGAGTAGGGGGTGGATGGTCTGGTGGCTACACCTTC
>TRBJ1-1|NA|NA|TRBV6-2/TRBV6-3
CASSYRGRAGRTEAFF
TGTGCCAGCAGTTACAGGGGTAGGGCGGGGAGGACTGAAGCTTTCTTT
>TRBJ1-2|NA|NA|TRBV12-5
CASGPPGFYGYTF
TGTGCTAGTGGTCCCCCAGGCTTCTATGGCTACACCTTC
>TRBJ1-2|NA|NA|TRBV29-1
CSVVGDWQGYTF
TGCAGCGTTGTGGGCGATTGGCAAGGCTACACCTTC
>TRBJ2-3|NA|NA|TRBV6-4
CASSSGAVTDTQYF
TGTGCCAGCAGTTCCGGGGCGGTCACAGATACGCAGTATTTT
>TRBJ2-7|NA|once|TRBV19
CASSLPGPFSEQYF
TGTGCCAGTAGTTTACCGGGCCCGTTCTCCGAGCAGTACTTC
>TRBJ1-6|NA|once|TRBV6-5
CASSLVSGIVNSPLHF
TGTGCCAGCAGTTTGGTTTCGGGGATCGTTAATTCACCCCTCCACTTT
>TRBJ1-1|NA|NA|TRBV5-1
CASSLEVGRRTEAFF
TGCGCCAGCAGCTTGGAGGTGGGGCGTCGGACTGAAGCTTTCTTT
>TRBJ1-2|NA|NA|TRBV28
CASSLFGQASGYGYTF
TGTGCCAGCAGTTTATTTGGCCAGGCCTCTGGGTATGGCTACACCTTC
>TRBJ1-2|NA|NA|TRBV19
CASNQGWNYGYTF
TGTGCCAGTAATCAGGGTTGGAACTATGGCTACACCTTC
>TRBJ2-7|NA|NA|TRBV11-3
CASSLEPRGIYEQYF
TGTGCCAGCAGCTTAGAACCCCGGGGAATCTACGAGCAGTACTTC
>TRBJ1-1|NA|NA|TRBV6-5
CASRMRGSGTEAFF
TGTGCCAGCAGGATGAGGGGTTCGGGGACTGAAGCTTTCTTT